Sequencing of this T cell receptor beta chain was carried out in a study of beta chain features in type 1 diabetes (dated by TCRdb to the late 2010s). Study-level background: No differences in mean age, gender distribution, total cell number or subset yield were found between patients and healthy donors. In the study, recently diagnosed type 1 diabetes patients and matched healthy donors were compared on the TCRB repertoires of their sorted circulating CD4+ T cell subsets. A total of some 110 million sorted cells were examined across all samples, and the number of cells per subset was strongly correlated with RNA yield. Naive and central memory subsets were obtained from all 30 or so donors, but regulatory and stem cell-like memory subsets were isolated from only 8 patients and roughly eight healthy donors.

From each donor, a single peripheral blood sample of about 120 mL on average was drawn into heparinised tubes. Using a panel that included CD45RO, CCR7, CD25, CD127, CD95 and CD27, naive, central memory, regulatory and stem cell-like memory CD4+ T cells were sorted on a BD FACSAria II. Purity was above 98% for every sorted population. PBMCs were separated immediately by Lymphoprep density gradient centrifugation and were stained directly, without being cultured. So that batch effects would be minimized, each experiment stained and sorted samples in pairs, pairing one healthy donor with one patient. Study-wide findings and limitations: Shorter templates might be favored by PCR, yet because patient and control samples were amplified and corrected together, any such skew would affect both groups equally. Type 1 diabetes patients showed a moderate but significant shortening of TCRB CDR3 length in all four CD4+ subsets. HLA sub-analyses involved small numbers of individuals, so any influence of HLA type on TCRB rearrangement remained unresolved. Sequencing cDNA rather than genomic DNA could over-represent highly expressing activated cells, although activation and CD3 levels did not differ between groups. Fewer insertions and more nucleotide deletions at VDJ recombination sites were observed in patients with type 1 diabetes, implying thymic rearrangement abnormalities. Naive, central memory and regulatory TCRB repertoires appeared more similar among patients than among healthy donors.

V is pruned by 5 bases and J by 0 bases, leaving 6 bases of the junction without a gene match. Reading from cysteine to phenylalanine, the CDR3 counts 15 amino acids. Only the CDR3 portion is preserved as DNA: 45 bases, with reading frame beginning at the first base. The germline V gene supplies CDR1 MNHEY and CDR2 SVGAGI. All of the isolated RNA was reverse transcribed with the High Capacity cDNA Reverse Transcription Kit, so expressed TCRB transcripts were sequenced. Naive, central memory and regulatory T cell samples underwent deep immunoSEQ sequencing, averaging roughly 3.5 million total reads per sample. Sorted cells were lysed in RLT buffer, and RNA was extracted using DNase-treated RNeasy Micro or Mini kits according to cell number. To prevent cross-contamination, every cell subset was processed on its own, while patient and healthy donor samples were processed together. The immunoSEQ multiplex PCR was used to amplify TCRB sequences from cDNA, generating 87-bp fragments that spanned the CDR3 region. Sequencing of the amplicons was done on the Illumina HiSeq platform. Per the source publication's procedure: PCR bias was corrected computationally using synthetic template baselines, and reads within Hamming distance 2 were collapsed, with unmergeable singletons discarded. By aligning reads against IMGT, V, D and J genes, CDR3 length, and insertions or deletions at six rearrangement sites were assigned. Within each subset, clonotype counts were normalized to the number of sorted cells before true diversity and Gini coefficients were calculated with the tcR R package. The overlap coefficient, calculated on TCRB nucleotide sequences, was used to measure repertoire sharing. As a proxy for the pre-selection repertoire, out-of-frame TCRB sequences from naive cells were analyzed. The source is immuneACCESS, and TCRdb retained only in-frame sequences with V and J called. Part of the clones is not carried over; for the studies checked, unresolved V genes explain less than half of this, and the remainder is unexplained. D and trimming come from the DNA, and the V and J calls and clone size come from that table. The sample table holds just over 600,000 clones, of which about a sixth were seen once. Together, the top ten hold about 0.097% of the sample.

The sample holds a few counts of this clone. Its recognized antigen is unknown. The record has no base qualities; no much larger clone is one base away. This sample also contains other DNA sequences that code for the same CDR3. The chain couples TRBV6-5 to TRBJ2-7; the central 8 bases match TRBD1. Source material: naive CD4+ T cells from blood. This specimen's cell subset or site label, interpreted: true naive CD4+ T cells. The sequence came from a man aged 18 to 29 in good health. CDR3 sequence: CASSNRDRSSYEQYF. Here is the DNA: TGTGCCAGCAGTAACCGGGACAGGAGCTCCTACGAGCAGTACTTC.